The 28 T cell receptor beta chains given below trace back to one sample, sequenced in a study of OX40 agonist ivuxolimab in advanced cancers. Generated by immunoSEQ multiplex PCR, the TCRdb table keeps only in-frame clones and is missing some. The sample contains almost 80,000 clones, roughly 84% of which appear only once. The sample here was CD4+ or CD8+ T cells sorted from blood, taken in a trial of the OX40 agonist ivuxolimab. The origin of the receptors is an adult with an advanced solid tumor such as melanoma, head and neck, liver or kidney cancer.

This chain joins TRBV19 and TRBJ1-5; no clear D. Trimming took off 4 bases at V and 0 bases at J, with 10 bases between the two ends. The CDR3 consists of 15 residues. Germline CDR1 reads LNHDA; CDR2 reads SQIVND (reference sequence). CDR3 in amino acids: CASSTGRGSNQPQHF. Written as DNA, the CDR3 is TGTGCCAGTAGTACAGGACGGGGTAGCAATCAGCCCCAGCATTTT.

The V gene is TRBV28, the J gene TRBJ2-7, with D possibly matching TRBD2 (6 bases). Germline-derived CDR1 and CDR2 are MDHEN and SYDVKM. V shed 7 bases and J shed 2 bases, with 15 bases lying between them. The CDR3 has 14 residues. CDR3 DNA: TGTGCCAGCACCTGGGGAGGAGATCCCTACGAGCAGTACTTC. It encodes CASTWGGDPYEQYF.

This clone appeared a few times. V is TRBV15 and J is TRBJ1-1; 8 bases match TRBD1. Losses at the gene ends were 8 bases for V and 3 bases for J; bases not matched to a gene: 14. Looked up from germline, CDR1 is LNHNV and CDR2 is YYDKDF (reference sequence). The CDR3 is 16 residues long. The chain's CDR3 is CATQGNPGGKDTEAFF. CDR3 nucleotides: TGTGCCACCCAGGGGAACCCAGGGGGCAAAGACACTGAAGCTTTCTTT.

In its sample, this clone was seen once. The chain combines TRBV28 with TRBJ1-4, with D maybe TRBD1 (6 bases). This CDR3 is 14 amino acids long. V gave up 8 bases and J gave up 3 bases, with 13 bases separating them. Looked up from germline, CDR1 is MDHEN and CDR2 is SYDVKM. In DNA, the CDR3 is TGTGCCAGCTCGAGGGGGGTCCCTAATGAAAAACTGTTTTTT. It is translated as CASSRGVPNEKLFF. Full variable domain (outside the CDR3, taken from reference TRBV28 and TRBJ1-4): DVKVTQSSRYLVKRTGEKVFLECVQDMDHENMFWYRQDPGLGLRLIYFSYDVKMKEKGDIPEGYSVSREKKERFSLILESASTNQTSMYLCASSRGVPNEKLFFGSGTQLSVL.

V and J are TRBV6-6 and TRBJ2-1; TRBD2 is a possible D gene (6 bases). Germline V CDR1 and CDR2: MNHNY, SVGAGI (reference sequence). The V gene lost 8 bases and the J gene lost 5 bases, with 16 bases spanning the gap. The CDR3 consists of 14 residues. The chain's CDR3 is CASGGRGTDNEQFF. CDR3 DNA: TGTGCCAGCGGGGGTCGGGGGACGGACAATGAGCAGTTCTTC.

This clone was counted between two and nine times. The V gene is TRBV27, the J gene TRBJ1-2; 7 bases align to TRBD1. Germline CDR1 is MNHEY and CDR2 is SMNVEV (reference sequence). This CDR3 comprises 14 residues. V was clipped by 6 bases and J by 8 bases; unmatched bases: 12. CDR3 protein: CASRFTGDPRGYTF. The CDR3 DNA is TGTGCCAGCAGGTTTACAGGGGACCCAAGGGGCTACACCTTC.

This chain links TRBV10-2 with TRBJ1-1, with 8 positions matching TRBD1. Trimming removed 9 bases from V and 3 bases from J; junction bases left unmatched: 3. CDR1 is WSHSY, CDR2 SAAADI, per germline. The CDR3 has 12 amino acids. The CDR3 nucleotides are TGCGCCAGTAGGACAGGGTACACTGAAGCTTTCTTT. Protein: CASRTGYTEAFF.

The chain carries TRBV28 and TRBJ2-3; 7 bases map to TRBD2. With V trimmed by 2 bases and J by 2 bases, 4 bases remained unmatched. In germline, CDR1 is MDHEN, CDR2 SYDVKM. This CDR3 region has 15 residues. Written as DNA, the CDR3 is TGTGCCAGCAGTTTAGTCGCGGGAGCCACAGATACGCAGTATTTT. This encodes CASSLVAGATDTQYF.

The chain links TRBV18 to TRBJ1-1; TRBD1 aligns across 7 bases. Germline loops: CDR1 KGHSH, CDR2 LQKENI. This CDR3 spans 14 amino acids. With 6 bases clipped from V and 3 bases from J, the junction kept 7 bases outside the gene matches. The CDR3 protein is CASSDRFLDTEAFF. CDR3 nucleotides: TGTGCCAGCTCGGACAGGTTTCTTGACACTGAAGCTTTCTTT.

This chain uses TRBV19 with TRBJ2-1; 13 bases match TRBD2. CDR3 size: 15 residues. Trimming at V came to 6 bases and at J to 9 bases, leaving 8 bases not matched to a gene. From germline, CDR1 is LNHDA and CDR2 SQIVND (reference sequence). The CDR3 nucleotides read TGTGCCAGTAGAAAACTAGCGGGAGGGTTAGGTGAGCAGTTCTTC. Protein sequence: CASRKLAGGLGEQFF.

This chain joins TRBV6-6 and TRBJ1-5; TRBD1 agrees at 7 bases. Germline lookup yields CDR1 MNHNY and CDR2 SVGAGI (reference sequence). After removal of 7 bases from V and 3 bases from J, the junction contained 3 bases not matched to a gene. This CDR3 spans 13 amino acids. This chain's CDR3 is CASTGQSNQPQHF. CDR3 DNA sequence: TGTGCCAGCACGGGACAGTCCAATCAGCCCCAGCATTTT.

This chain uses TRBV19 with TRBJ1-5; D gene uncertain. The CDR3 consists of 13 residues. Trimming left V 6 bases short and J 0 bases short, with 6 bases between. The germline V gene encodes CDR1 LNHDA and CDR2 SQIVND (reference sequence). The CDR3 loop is CASRGYSNQPQHF. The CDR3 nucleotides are TGTGCCAGTAGGGGATATAGCAATCAGCCCCAGCATTTT.

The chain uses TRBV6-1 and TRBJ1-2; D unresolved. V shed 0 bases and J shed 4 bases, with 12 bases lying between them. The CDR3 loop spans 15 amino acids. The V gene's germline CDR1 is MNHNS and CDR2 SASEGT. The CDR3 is CASSEARAALYGYTF. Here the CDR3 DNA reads TGTGCCAGCAGTGAAGCGCGGGCCGCTCTCTATGGCTACACCTTC.

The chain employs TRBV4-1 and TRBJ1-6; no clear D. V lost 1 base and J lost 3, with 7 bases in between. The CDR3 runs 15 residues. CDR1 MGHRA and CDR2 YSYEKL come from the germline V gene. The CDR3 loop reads CASSQVNFYNSPLHF. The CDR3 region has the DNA TGCGCCAGCAGCCAAGTAAACTTCTATAATTCACCCCTCCACTTT.

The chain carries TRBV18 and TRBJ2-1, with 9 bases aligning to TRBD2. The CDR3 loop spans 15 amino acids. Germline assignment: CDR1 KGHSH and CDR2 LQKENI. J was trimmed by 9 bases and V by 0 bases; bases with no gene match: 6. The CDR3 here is CASSPPGTSFGEQFF. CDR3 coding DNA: TGTGCCAGCTCACCACCCGGGACTAGCTTCGGTGAGCAGTTCTTC.

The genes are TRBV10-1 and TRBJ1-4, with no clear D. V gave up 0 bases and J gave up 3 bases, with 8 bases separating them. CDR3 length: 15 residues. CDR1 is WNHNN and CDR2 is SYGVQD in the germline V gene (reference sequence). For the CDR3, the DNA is TGCGCCAGCAGTGAGTCGAGCGGATCTAATGAAAAACTGTTTTTT. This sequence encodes CASSESSGSNEKLFF.

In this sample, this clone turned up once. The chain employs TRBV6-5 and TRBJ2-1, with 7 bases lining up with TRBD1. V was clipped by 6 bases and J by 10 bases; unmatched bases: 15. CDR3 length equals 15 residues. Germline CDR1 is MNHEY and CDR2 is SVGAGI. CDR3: CASSLTGVAGSEQFF. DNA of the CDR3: TGTGCCAGCAGCCTAACAGGGGTTGCGGGTTCAGAGCAGTTCTTC.

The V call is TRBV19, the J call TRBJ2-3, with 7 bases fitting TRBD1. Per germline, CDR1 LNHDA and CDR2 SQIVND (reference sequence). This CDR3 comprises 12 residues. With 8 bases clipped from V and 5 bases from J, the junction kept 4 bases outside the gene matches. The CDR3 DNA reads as TGTGCCAGTGCAACAGGGGAAGATACGCAGTATTTT. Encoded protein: CASATGEDTQYF.

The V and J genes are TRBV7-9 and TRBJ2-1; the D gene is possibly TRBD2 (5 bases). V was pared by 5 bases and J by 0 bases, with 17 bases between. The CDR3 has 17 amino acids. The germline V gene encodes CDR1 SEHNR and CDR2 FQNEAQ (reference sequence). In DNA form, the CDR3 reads TGTGCCAGCAGCCCCCACCGGACTCCAGACTCCTACAATGAGCAGTTCTTC. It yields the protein CASSPHRTPDSYNEQFF. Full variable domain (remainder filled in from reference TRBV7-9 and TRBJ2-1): DTGVSQNPRHKITKRGQNVTFRCDPISEHNRLYWYRQTLGQGPEFLTYFQNEAQLEKSRLLSDRFSAERPKGSFSTLEIQRTEQGDSAMYLCASSPHRTPDSYNEQFFGPGTRLTVL.

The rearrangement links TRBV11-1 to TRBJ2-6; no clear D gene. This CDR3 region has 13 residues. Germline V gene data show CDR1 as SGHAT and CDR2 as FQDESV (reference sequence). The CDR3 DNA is TGTGCAACAAAGAACTCTGGGGCCAACGTCCTGACTTTC. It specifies CATKNSGANVLTF.

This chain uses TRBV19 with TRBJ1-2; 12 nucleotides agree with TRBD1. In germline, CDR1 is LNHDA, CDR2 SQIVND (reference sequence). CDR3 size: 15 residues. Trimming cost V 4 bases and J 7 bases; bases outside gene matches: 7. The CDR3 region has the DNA TGTGCCAGTAGTACGAGGGGGACAGGGGGCACTGGCTACACCTTC. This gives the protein CASSTRGTGGTGYTF.

The CDR3 DNA follows: TGTGCCAGCAGGCCCGGGACAGGCGGCTACGAGCAGTACTTC. This codes for CASRPGTGGYEQYF. V is TRBV2 and J is TRBJ2-7; TRBD1 matches 8 bases. The CDR3 extends over 14 amino acids. V dropped 6 bases and J dropped 3; count of bases not matched to a gene: 7. Germline values: CDR1 SNHLY, CDR2 FYNNEI.

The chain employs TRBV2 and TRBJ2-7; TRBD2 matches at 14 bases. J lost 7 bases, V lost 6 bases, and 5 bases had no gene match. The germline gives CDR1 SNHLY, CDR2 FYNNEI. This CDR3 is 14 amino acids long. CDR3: CASRGGLAGVEQYF. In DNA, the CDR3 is TGTGCCAGCAGGGGGGGACTAGCGGGAGTTGAGCAGTACTTC.

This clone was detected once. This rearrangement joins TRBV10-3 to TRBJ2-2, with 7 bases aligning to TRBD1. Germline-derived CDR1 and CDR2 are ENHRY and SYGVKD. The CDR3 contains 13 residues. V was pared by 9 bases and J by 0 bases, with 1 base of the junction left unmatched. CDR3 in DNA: TGTGCCATGGGACAGCCGAACACCGGGGAGCTGTTTTTT. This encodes CAMGQPNTGELFF.

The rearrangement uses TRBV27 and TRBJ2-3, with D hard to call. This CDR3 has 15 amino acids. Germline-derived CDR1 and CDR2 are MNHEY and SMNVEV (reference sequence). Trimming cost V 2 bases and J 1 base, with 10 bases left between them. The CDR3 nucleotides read TGTGCCAGCAGTTTAGGCAAGGCGGGCACAGATACGCAGTATTTT. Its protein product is CASSLGKAGTDTQYF.

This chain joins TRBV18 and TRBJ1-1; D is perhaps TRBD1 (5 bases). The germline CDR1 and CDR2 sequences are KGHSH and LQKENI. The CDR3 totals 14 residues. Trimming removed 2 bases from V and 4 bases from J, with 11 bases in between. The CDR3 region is CASSPGARGTEAFF. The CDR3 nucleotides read TGTGCCAGCTCACCAGGAGCGAGGGGCACTGAAGCTTTCTTT.

CDR3 bases: TGTGCCAGCAGAACAGGGCTAAACTATGGCTACACCTTC. Translating gives CASRTGLNYGYTF. The chain carries TRBV2 and TRBJ1-2; the D gene is possibly TRBD1 (6 bases). Germline assignment: CDR1 SNHLY and CDR2 FYNNEI. Trimming removed 6 bases from V and 2 bases from J, with 10 bases in between. The CDR3 loop spans 13 amino acids.

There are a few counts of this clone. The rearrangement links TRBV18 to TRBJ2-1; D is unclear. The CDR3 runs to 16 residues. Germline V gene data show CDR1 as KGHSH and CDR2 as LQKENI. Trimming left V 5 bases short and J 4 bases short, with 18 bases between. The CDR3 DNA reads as TGTGCCAGCTCAGCGAGTGGTAGGTCACTGTACAATGAGCAGTTCTTC. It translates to CASSASGRSLYNEQFF.